These 21 T cell receptor beta chains originate from one sample sequenced in a study of blood T cell repertoires in COVID-19. Repertoires were generated with immunoSEQ multiplex PCR, while TCRdb's copy carries only in-frame clones and drops some. The top ten clones hold over 25% of a sample with approximately 120,000 clones, 85% of them seen once. What was sequenced was peripheral blood. These receptors were obtained from an elderly woman with acute or convalescent COVID-19.

This chain connects TRBV5-1 to TRBJ2-1; 7 nucleotides align to TRBD1. This CDR3 has 14 amino acids. V lost 4 bases to trimming and J lost 4 bases; unmatched junction nucleotides: 5. Germline CDR1 is SGHRS and CDR2 is YFSETQ. CDR3 protein: CASSLGQRYNEQFF. CDR3 nucleotide sequence: TGCGCCAGCAGCCTGGGACAGCGTTACAATGAGCAGTTCTTC.

The chain combines TRBV6-5 with TRBJ1-1; possible D gene TRBD1, 5 bases. This CDR3 has 10 amino acids. V lost 10 bases and J lost 11, with 14 bases in between. The germline V gene encodes CDR1 MNHEY and CDR2 SVGAGI. CDR3 region: CATWQGNAFF. CDR3 DNA sequence: TGTGCCACCTGGCAGGGCAACGCTTTCTTT.

The chain uses TRBV12-3 or TRBV12-4 and TRBJ2-5; the D gene is possibly TRBD1 (5 bases). CDR3 length: 12 residues. Trimming took 8 bases from V and 5 from J, leaving 12 bases between them. CDR3 nucleotides: TGTGCCAGCGCCCTCAGGGTGGAGACCCAGTACTTC. Protein product: CASALRVETQYF.

The gene calls are TRBV18 and TRBJ1-4; D possibly corresponds to TRBD1 (6 bases). CDR1 is KGHSH, CDR2 LQKENI, per germline. The CDR3 has 15 residues. The V end was cut by 5 bases, the J end by 4 bases, with 14 bases between. CDR3 sequence: CASSSLGAGNEKLFF. CDR3 nucleotide sequence: TGTGCCAGCTCAAGTCTGGGGGCCGGTAATGAAAAACTGTTTTTT.

The chain joins TRBV7-2 to TRBJ2-5; 11 bases match TRBD2. CDR1 and CDR2 from the germline V gene are SGHTA and FQGNSA. Losses at the gene ends were 0 bases for V and 2 bases for J; bases not matched to a gene: 2. This CDR3 has 16 residues. In DNA, the CDR3 is TGTGCCAGCAGCTTAGCTGCTAGCGGGGGGCAAGAGACCCAGTACTTC. This translates into CASSLAASGGQETQYF.

This sequence joins TRBV6-5 and TRBJ2-2; a weak D match, TRBD1 (7 bases). The length of the CDR3 is 15 residues. Germline V gene sequence: CDR1 MNHEY, CDR2 SVGAGI. The ends were cut back, 6 bases at V and 7 bases at J, with 18 bases in the middle. CDR3 sequence: CASRGRQGGIGELFF. Written as DNA, the CDR3 is TGTGCCAGCAGGGGTCGGCAGGGGGGAATCGGGGAGCTGTTTTTT.

The rearrangement joins TRBV24-1 to TRBJ1-3, with 7 bases that match TRBD1. V trimming: 2 bases; J trimming: 4 bases; junction bases outside the gene matches: 1. The CDR3 has 14 residues. Germline assignment: CDR1 KGHDR and CDR2 SFDVKD. This CDR3 reads CATSDSTGGNTIYF. The CDR3 coding sequence is TGTGCCACCAGTGATTCGACAGGGGGAAACACCATATATTTT.

The CDR3 region is CASSQDRNYGYTF. The CDR3 coding sequence is TGTGCCAGCAGCCAGGACAGGAACTATGGCTACACCTTC. The V gene is TRBV7-2, the J gene TRBJ1-2; 7 nucleotides line up with TRBD1. Trimming cost V 5 bases and J 2 bases; bases outside gene matches: 2. Germline CDR1 and CDR2: SGHTA and FQGNSA. The CDR3 has 13 amino acids.

J is TRBJ2-2 and V is TRBV28, with 10 bases matching TRBD1. V was pared by 6 bases and J by 6 bases, with 10 bases of the junction left unmatched. The CDR3 has 16 amino acids. Germline CDR1 is MDHEN and CDR2 is SYDVKM. CDR3: CASRSPGQGTAGELFF. The CDR3 DNA is TGTGCCAGCAGGTCTCCGGGACAGGGGACCGCCGGGGAGCTGTTTTTT.

The chain is built from TRBV11-2 and TRBJ1-6, with D possibly matching TRBD1 (5 bases). CDR1 is SGHAT and CDR2 is FQNNGV in the germline V gene. Trimming pared 4 bases from V and 8 bases from J, leaving 9 bases between. The CDR3 length is 13 residues. DNA for the CDR3: TGTGCCAGCAGCTCCCAGGGTGATTCACCCCTCCACTTT. Protein sequence: CASSSQGDSPLHF.

The genes are TRBV7-2 and TRBJ1-6; D is undetermined. V dropped 2 bases and J dropped 14 bases, with 16 bases sitting between them. From germline, CDR1 is SGHTA and CDR2 FQGNSA. This CDR3 region has 14 residues. CDR3 sequence (DNA): TGTGCCAGCAGCTTACATCAACCAGAGGATACCCTCCACTTT. Residues: CASSLHQPEDTLHF.

This chain joins TRBV29-1 and TRBJ2-1, with 9 bases lining up with TRBD1. The junction had 5 bases not matched to a gene; V was cut back by 4 bases and J by 7 bases. This CDR3 comprises 13 residues. Germline lookup yields CDR1 SQVTM and CDR2 ANQGSEA. The CDR3 coding sequence is TGCAGCGTTGGGACAGGGGTGAAAAATGAGCAGTTCTTC. It is translated as CSVGTGVKNEQFF.

CDR3 loop: CASSEGDGELFF. DNA for the CDR3: TGCGCCAGCAGTGAAGGGGACGGGGAGCTGTTTTTT. J is TRBJ2-2 and V is TRBV10-2, with a tentative D call TRBD1 (5 bases). Trimming pared 3 bases from V and 7 bases from J, leaving 6 bases between. Germline V gives CDR1 WSHSY, CDR2 SAAADI. The CDR3 has 12 residues.

This chain joins TRBV29-1 and TRBJ1-2, with 9 bases aligning to TRBD1. Germline lookup yields CDR1 SQVTM and CDR2 ANQGSEA. The CDR3 length is 15 residues. The ends lost 4 bases at V and 7 bases at J; junction bases unmatched: 13. DNA for the CDR3: TGCAGCGTTGGAAGGTTGGACAGGGGCTCTGCTGGCTACACCTTC. This translates into CSVGRLDRGSAGYTF.

This chain links TRBV2 with TRBJ1-5; weak D call: TRBD1 (5 bases). The CDR3 has 12 amino acids. Trimming removed 8 bases from V and 6 bases from J, with 11 bases in between. Per germline, CDR1 SNHLY and CDR2 FYNNEI. Here the CDR3 reads CASGGQGQPQHF. The CDR3, as DNA: TGTGCCAGCGGCGGTCAGGGTCAGCCCCAGCATTTT. The full variable domain, with the rest looked up from reference TRBV2 and TRBJ1-5, is EPEVTQTPSHQVTQMGQEVILRCVPISNHLYFYWYRQILGQKVEFLVSFYNNEISEKSEIFDDQFSVERPDGSNFTLKIRSTKLEDSAMYFCASGGQGQPQHFGDGTRLSIL.

The V and J genes are TRBV19 and TRBJ2-7; tentatively, D is TRBD2 (6 bases). The CDR3 has 15 residues. Germline lookup yields CDR1 LNHDA and CDR2 SQIVND (reference sequence). V shed 7 bases and J shed 5 bases, with 21 bases lying between them. DNA of the CDR3: TGTGCCAGTAACGAGACAGTGGTGGGGAGGAACGAGCAGTACGTC. Its translation is CASNETVVGRNEQYV.

J is TRBJ2-3 and V is TRBV11-2; 10 bases match TRBD2. Looked up from germline, CDR1 is SGHAT and CDR2 is FQNNGV. After removal of 1 base from V and 4 bases from J, the junction contained 11 bases not matched to a gene. The length of the CDR3 is 18 residues. The CDR3 sequence is CASSLGGLAGGGADTQYF. For the CDR3, the DNA is TGTGCCAGCAGCTTAGGCGGCTTAGCGGGGGGTGGCGCAGATACGCAGTATTTT.

This clone was seen only once. This chain joins TRBV5-3 and TRBJ2-3, with 16 nucleotides matching TRBD2. TRBV5-3 is known as an ORF, though its function is uncertain. The J segment lost 1 base and the V segment lost 4 bases, leaving 6 bases of the junction unmatched. The CDR3 consists of 18 residues. The CDR3: CARSDGTSGGAGTDTQYF. The CDR3 region has the DNA TGTGCCAGAAGCGACGGGACTAGCGGGGGGGCAGGCACAGATACGCAGTATTTT.

The chain has TRBV7-9 and TRBJ2-4, with a tentative D call TRBD2 (5 bases). Looked up from germline, CDR1 is SEHNR and CDR2 is FQNEAQ (reference sequence). There are 16 residues in the CDR3. V lost 1 base to trimming and J lost 5 bases, with 15 bases between them. Written as DNA, the CDR3 is TGTGCCAGCAGCTTAGGAACCGGGAACAGAGAAAACATTCAGTACTTC. Protein sequence: CASSLGTGNRENIQYF.

The CDR3 region has the DNA TGCGCCAGCAGTTCCGGGACAGCTCAAGAGACCCAGTACTTC. It yields the protein CASSSGTAQETQYF. V and J are TRBV5-1 and TRBJ2-5, with 7 bases lining up with TRBD1. Germline values: CDR1 SGHRS, CDR2 YFSETQ. J was trimmed by 2 bases and V by 5 bases; bases with no gene match: 6. This CDR3 region has 14 residues.

This clone has a handful of counts. This chain connects TRBV12-3 or TRBV12-4 to TRBJ1-1; TRBD1 agrees at 7 bases. The CDR3 is 13 residues long. V was clipped by 8 bases and J by 5 bases; unmatched bases: 8. The CDR3 is CASLETGKTEAFF. Here the CDR3 DNA reads TGTGCCAGCTTAGAGACAGGGAAAACTGAAGCTTTCTTT.